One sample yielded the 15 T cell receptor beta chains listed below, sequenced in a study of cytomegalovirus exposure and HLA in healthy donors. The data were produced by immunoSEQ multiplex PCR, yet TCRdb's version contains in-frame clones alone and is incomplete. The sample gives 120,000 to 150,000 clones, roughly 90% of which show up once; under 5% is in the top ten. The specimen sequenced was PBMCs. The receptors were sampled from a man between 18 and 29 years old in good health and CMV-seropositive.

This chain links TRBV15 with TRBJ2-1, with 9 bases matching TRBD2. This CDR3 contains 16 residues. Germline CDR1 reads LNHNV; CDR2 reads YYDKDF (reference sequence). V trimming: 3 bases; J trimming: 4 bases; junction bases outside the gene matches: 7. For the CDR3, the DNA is TGTGCCACCAGCAGGGAACTGGCGGGGGGGTACAATGAGCAGTTCTTC. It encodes CATSRELAGGYNEQFF.

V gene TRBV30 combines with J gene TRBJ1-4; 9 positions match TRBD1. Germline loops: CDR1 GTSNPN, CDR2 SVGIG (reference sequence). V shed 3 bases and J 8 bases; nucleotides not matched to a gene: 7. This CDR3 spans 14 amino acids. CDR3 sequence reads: CAWSSGTGREKLFF. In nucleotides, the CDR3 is TGTGCCTGGAGCTCCGGGACAGGGAGGGAAAAACTGTTTTTT.

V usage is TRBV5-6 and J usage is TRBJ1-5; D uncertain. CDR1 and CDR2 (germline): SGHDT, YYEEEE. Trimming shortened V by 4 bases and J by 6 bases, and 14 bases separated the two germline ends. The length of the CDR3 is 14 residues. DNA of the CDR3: TGTGCCAGCAGCGAGGAGGGAAAGGGTCAGCCCCAGCATTTT. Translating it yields CASSEEGKGQPQHF.

CDR3 DNA sequence: TGTGCCAGCAGCCAAGTTATAGGGAGTAGTGCACCCCTCCACTTT. Amino acids: CASSQVIGSSAPLHF. The rearrangement joins TRBV14 to TRBJ1-6; D not certain. V was pared by 1 base and J by 11 bases, with 15 bases between. CDR3 size: 15 residues. Looked up from germline, CDR1 is SGHDN and CDR2 is FVKESK.

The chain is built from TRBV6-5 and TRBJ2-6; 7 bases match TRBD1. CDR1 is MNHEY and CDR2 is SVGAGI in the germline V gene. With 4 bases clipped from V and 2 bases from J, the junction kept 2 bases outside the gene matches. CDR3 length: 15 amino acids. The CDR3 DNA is TGTGCCAGCAGTTTCGACAGGGCTGGGGCCAACGTCCTGACTTTC. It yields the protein CASSFDRAGANVLTF.

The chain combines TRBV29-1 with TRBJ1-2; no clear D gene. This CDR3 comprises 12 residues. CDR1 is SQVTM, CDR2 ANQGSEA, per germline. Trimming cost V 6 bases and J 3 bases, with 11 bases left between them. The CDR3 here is CSVHGSDYGYTF. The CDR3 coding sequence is TGCAGCGTCCACGGGTCCGACTATGGCTACACCTTC. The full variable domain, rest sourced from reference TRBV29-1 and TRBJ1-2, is SAVISQKPSRDICQRGTSLTIQCQVDSQVTMMFWYRQQPGQSLTLIATANQGSEATYESGFVIDKFPISRPNLTFSTLTVSNMSPEDSSIYLCSVHGSDYGYTFGSGTRLTVV.

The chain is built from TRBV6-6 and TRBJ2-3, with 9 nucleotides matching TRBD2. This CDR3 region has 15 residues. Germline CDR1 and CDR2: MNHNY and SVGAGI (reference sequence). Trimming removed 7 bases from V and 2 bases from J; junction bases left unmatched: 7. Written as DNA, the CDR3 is TGTGCCAGCATGAGCGGGAGGTCCCTCACAGATACGCAGTATTTT. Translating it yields CASMSGRSLTDTQYF.

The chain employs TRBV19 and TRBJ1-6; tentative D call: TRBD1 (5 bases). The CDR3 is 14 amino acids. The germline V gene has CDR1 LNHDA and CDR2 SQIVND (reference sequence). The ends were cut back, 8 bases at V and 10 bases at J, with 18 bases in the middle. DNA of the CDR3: TGTGCCAGTGCCCCACCCGGTAGGGGATCACCCCTCCACTTT. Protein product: CASAPPGRGSPLHF.

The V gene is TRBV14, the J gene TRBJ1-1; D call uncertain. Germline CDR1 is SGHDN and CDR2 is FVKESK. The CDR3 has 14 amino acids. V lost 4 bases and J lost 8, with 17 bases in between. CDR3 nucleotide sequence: TGTGCCAGCAGCCCCCGTCGAGGTGCTCCCGAAGCTTTCTTT. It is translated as CASSPRRGAPEAFF.

CDR3 bases: TGTGCCAGCAGCCGAGCACACCAGGTTACCTCTGGAAACACCATATATTTT. Its translation: CASSRAHQVTSGNTIYF. The gene calls are TRBV4-2 and TRBJ1-3; D gene ambiguous. V gave up 4 bases and J gave up 0 bases, with 16 bases separating them. The CDR3 is 17 amino acids. Per the germline V gene, CDR1 is LGHNA and CDR2 is YNFKEQ.

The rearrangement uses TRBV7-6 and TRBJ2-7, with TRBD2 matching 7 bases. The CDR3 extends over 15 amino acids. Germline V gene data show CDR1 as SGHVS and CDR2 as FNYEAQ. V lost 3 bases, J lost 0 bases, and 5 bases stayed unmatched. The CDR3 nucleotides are TGTGCCAGCAGCTTTGGGGGGGGGAGCTCCTACGAGCAGTACTTC. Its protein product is CASSFGGGSSYEQYF.

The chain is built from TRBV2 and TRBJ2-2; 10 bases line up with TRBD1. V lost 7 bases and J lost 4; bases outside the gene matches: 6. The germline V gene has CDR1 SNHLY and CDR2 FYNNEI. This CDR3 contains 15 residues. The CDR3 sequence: CASMRQGATTGELFF. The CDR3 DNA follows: TGTGCCAGCATGAGACAGGGGGCGACCACCGGGGAGCTGTTTTTT.

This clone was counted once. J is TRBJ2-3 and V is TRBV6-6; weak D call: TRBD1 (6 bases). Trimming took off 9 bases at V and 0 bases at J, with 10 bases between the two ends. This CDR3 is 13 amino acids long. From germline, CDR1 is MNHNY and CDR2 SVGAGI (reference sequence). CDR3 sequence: CASRTDSTDTQYF. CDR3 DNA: TGTGCCAGTAGGACAGACAGCACAGATACGCAGTATTTT.

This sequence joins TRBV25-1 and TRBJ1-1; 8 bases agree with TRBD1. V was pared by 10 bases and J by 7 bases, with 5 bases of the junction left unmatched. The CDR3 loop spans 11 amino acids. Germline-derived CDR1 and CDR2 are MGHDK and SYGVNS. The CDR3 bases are TGTGCCATCGGGACAGGTTTTGAAGCTTTCTTT. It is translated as CAIGTGFEAFF.

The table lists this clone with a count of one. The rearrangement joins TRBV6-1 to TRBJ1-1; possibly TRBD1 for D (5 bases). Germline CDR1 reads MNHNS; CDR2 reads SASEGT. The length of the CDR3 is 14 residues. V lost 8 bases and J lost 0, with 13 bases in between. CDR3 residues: CASHPGGVNTEAFF. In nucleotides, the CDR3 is TGTGCCAGCCATCCCGGGGGGGTGAACACTGAAGCTTTCTTT.